Below, 7 T cell receptor beta chains from the same sample are listed, as sequenced in a study of tumor-infiltrating lymphocytes in primary liver carcinoma. For blood RNA, unsorted whole blood served as the source, and germline DNA was extracted too. The authors made TCR beta cDNA from approximately 500 ng total RNA with a constant-region primer. ARM-PCR was slightly modified, and three nested multiplex PCR rounds with it gave rise to the TCR beta libraries. PCR rounds one and two used TRBV1-TRBV30 forward primers with a C-beta reverse primer for about 9 cycles each. TCRdb re-analysed the multiplex PCR reads in MiXCR, keeping a single row per CDR3 protein. The sample lists 310,000 or so distinct CDR3 sequences, roughly 61% occurring once. The sample consisted of peripheral blood. These receptors all come from a man aged 35-49 years with primary liver carcinoma and hepatitis B virus infection.

This chain uses TRBV7-9 with TRBJ2-3; D may be TRBD1 (5 bases). V lost 1 base to trimming and J lost 2 bases, with 19 bases between them. This CDR3 contains 18 residues. Germline values: CDR1 SEHNR, CDR2 FQNEAQ (reference sequence). CDR3 protein: CASSLGADSHYLTDTQYF. CDR3 sequence (DNA): TGTGCCAGCAGCTTAGGGGCCGACAGCCACTACCTCACAGATACGCAGTATTTT.

This clonotype was recorded only once. The junction differs from germline at one of its ends, possibly a read error. V is TRBV4-2 and J is TRBJ2-1, with 11 bases matching TRBD2. Germline assignment: CDR1 LGHNA and CDR2 YNFKEQ. The CDR3 is 14 residues long. CDR3 protein: CVSSRSGRGNEQFF. DNA for the CDR3: TGTGTCAGCAGCCGTAGCGGGAGGGGGAATGAGCAGTTCTTC.

On this clonotype itself: This may be a read error, as it is one base from a much larger clone. The rearrangement links TRBV10-3 to TRBJ2-7; 11 bases align to TRBD1. CDR3 length equals 15 residues. The germline CDR1 and CDR2 sequences are ENHRY and SYGVKD. CDR3 bases: TGTGCCATCAGTGAGGGGACAGGGGGATCCTACGAGCAGTGCTTC. As protein: CAISEGTGGSYEQCF.

The V gene is TRBV6-5, the J gene TRBJ1-6, with D maybe TRBD1 (5 bases). Germline CDR1 MNHEY, CDR2 SVGAGI. Trimming stripped 2 bases from V and 13 bases from J, with 21 bases between. The CDR3 is 16 residues long. CDR3 bases: TGTGCCAGCAGTTACGCGTTCAGACGGGGGTTTGGTCCCCTCCACTTT. Translated, it gives CASSYAFRRGFGPLHF.

Note on this clonotype: Being one base from a much bigger clone, this may be a read error. This sequence joins TRBV6-6 and TRBJ1-5; D gene uncertain. The CDR3 runs to 16 residues. The germline V gene has CDR1 MNHNY and CDR2 SVGAGI (reference sequence). The ends were cut back, 3 bases at V and 7 bases at J, with 19 bases in the middle. In nucleotides, the CDR3 is TGTGCCAGCAGTTATCTAGGACCACGGGGTGGCCAGCCCCAGCATTTT. Translation gives CASSYLGPRGGQPQHF.

This clonotype is a singleton in its sample. One end of the junction varies from germline; a read error may be responsible. This chain joins TRBV11-1 and TRBJ2-7, with D possibly being TRBD1 or TRBD2 (5 bases each). Germline CDR1 and CDR2: SGHAT and FQDESV (reference sequence). This CDR3 is built from 14 residues. The CDR3 region is CANSTGASSCEQYF. CDR3 in DNA: TGTGCCAACAGCACCGGGGCCTCCTCCTGCGAGCAGTACTTC. Combining the CDR3 with reference TRBV11-1 and TRBJ2-7 gives the whole variable domain EAEVAQSPRYKITEKSQAVAFWCDPISGHATLYWYRQILGQGPELLVQFQDESVVDDSQLPKDRFSAERLKGVDSTLKIQPAELGDSAMYLCANSTGASSCEQYFGPGTRLTVT.

The gene calls are TRBV11-2 and TRBJ2-2, with 8 positions matching TRBD2. The CDR3 is 17 residues long. The junction had 16 bases not matched to a gene; V was cut back by 3 bases and J by 10 bases. Germline lookup yields CDR1 SGHAT and CDR2 FQNNGV. CDR3 in DNA: TGTGCCAGCAGCTTCCGGACTAGCCGGAGTTGGGACGAGGAGCTGTTTTTT. It specifies CASSFRTSRSWDEELFF.